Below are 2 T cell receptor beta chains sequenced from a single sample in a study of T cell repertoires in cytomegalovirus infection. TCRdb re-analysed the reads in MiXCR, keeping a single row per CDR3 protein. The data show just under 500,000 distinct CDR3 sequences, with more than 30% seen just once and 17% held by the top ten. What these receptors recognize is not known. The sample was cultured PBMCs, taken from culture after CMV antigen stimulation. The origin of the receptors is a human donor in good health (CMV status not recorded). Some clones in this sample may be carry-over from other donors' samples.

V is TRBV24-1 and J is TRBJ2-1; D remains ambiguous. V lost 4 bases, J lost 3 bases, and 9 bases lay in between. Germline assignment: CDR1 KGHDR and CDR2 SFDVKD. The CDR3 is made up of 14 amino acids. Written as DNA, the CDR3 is TGTGCCACCAGTGAACGGGCCAACTACAATGAGCAGTTCTTC. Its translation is CATSERANYNEQFF.

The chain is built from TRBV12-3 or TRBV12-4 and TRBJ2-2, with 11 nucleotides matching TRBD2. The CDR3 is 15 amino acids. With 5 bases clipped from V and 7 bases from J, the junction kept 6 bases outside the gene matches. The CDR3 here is CASSRPGTSGGELFF. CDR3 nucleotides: TGTGCCAGCAGTCGCCCGGGGACTAGCGGCGGGGAGCTGTTTTTT.